Included here is one TCR beta chain sequence, with context. Clones were sequenced by immunoSEQ multiplex PCR, and TCRdb holds only the in-frame ones, with some missing. This sample has about 98,000 clones, with 75% to 90% found just once. This sample is drawn from a study of radiotherapy plus CTLA-4 blockade in lung cancer. Study-wide background: Among all patients, roughly 17% showed objective responses, while approximately 30% had disease control.

Germline CDR1 KGHSH, CDR2 LQKENI. The CDR3 contains 16 residues. The ends were cut back, 3 bases at V and 2 bases at J, with 15 bases in the middle. The TCR was taken from a human donor with non-small cell lung cancer who had a partial response to radiotherapy plus ipilimumab. The sequences come from peripheral blood, collected from a patient treated with radiotherapy plus ipilimumab. The gene calls are TRBV18 and TRBJ2-3; D is perhaps TRBD1 (6 bases). As DNA, the CDR3 is TGTGCCAGCTCACCGGTAGGACAGAGCTCCACAGATACGCAGTATTTT. Translated, it gives CASSPVGQSSTDTQYF. Full variable domain (remainder filled in from reference TRBV18 and TRBJ2-3): NAGVMQNPRHLVRRRGQEARLRCSPMKGHSHVYWYRQLPEEGLKFMVYLQKENIIDESGMPKERFSAEFPKEGPSILRIQQVVRGDSAAYFCASSPVGQSSTDTQYFGPGTRLTVL.